This entry concerns a single T cell receptor beta chain. Its antigen is as yet unknown. This entry belongs to a study of T cell responses to AZD1222 COVID-19 vaccine. Whole-study findings and limits: Clonal diversity may have been underestimated in mostly white British donors.

Clones were read by immunoSEQ multiplex PCR, and TCRdb kept only the in-frame ones, dropping some. This table lists about 140,000 clones. Trimming left V 3 bases short and J 4 bases short, with 22 bases between. Looked up from germline, CDR1 is GTSNPN and CDR2 is SVGIG (reference sequence). The CDR3 length is 17 residues. V usage is TRBV30 and J usage is TRBJ1-3, with D perhaps matching TRBD1 (5 bases). The sequenced sample was peripheral blood. This receptor was obtained from an adult in good health. In DNA form, the CDR3 reads TGTGCCTGGAGCCATGCCGGGACGCCGGCCTCCGGAAACACCATATATTTT. The encoded protein is CAWSHAGTPASGNTIYF. Full variable domain (remainder filled in from reference TRBV30 and TRBJ1-3): SQTIHQWPATLVQPVGSPLSLECTVEGTSNPNLYWYRQAAGRGLQLLFYSVGIGQISSEVPQNLSASRPQDRQFILSSKKLLLSDSGFYLCAWSHAGTPASGNTIYFGEGSWLTVV.